The 32 T cell receptor beta chains in this list originate from one sample, sequenced in a study of T cell responses to AZD1222 COVID-19 vaccine. The method was immunoSEQ multiplex PCR; TCRdb's version includes in-frame clones alone and lacks a portion of them. The sample lists just under 95,000 clones, roughly 88% occurring once. Sequenced material: peripheral blood, taken on day 0 of AZD1222 vaccination. These receptor sequences come from an adult in good health.

J is TRBJ1-2 and V is TRBV7-2; D unresolved. The CDR3 has 13 residues. Trimming removed 4 bases at V and 4 bases at J, with 10 bases between. CDR1 SGHTA and CDR2 FQGNSA come from the germline V gene. The CDR3 here is CASSSLDTYGYTF. The CDR3 DNA sequence: TGTGCCAGCAGCTCCCTTGACACCTATGGCTACACCTTC. The full variable domain, completed using reference TRBV7-2 and TRBJ1-2, is GAGVSQSPSNKVTEKGKDVELRCDPISGHTALYWYRQSLGQGLEFLIYFQGNSAPDKSGLPSDRFSAERTGGSVSTLTIQRTQQEDSAVYLCASSSLDTYGYTFGSGTRLTVV.

This chain connects TRBV7-6 to TRBJ2-7; D is unclear. CDR1 and CDR2 (germline): SGHVS, FNYEAQ. The CDR3 length is 16 residues. V was clipped by 1 base and J by 0 bases, with 13 bases between them. The DNA of the CDR3 is TGTGCCAGCAGCTTAGGAGGTAGCTTTAGCTCCTACGAGCAGTACTTC. Amino acid sequence: CASSLGGSFSSYEQYF.

The genes are TRBV30 and TRBJ1-4, with D tentatively TRBD1 (5 bases). Trimming took off 4 bases at V and 5 bases at J, with 11 bases between the two ends. Germline V gene data show CDR1 as GTSNPN and CDR2 as SVGIG (reference sequence). CDR3 length: 13 amino acids. CDR3 nucleotide sequence: TGTGCCTGGATGCGGGGCGGAAATGAAAAACTGTTTTTT. Protein product: CAWMRGGNEKLFF.

The chain uses TRBV3-1 (or the pseudogene TRBV3-2) and TRBJ2-2; D possibly uses TRBD1 or TRBD2 (5 bases each). The CDR3 length is 16 residues. Trimming cost V 6 bases and J 0 bases, with 14 bases left between them. The V gene's germline CDR1 is LGHDT and CDR2 YNNKEL (reference sequence). Here the CDR3 reads CASSFRGTANTGELFF. The DNA of the CDR3 is TGTGCCAGCAGTTTCAGAGGGACCGCGAACACCGGGGAGCTGTTTTTT.

J is TRBJ2-5 and V is TRBV3-1 (or the pseudogene TRBV3-2); D possibly corresponds to TRBD1 (5 bases). This CDR3 spans 13 amino acids. Germline V gene lookup returns CDR1 LGHDT and CDR2 YNNKEL (reference sequence). Trimming removed 7 bases at V and 12 bases at J, with 21 bases between. The DNA for the CDR3 is TGTGCCAGCAACTTAGCAAGGTCAGGGAATAAGTACTTC. Translated, it gives CASNLARSGNKYF.

The chain has TRBV2 and TRBJ2-3, with a tentative D call TRBD1 (6 bases). Trimming stripped 7 bases from V and 1 base from J, with 15 bases between. Per the germline V gene, CDR1 is SNHLY and CDR2 is FYNNEI. This CDR3 has 15 residues. DNA for the CDR3: TGTGCCAGCACCACCTTGGGGGCCGGCACAGATACGCAGTATTTT. Amino acid sequence: CASTTLGAGTDTQYF.

This clone was detected only a few times. The V call is TRBV6-9, the J call TRBJ2-7; D is uncertain. CDR3 length: 9 amino acids. Germline CDR1 and CDR2: MNHGY and SVAAGI. The ends were cut back, 6 bases at V and 10 bases at J, with 7 bases in the middle. This chain's CDR3 is CASRPCQYF. The CDR3 bases are TGTGCCAGCAGACCCTGCCAGTACTTC.

The chain joins TRBV6-5 to TRBJ1-2, with 7 bases matching TRBD1. Trimming cost V 0 bases and J 4 bases; bases outside gene matches: 8. Germline lookup yields CDR1 MNHEY and CDR2 SVGAGI. This CDR3 is 16 amino acids long. CDR3 sequence: CASSYSGRQGGYGYTF. CDR3 coding DNA: TGTGCCAGCAGTTACTCTGGACGACAGGGTGGCTATGGCTACACCTTC.

The CDR3 DNA sequence: TGTGCCAGCAGCGCGAGCACAGGGAGTAATGAAAAACTGTTTTTT. Amino acids: CASSASTGSNEKLFF. The chain employs TRBV9 and TRBJ1-4, with D possibly matching TRBD1 (6 bases). The CDR3 extends over 15 amino acids. V dropped 3 bases and J dropped 4 bases, with 13 bases sitting between them. Germline CDR1 SGDLS, CDR2 YYNGEE.

On this clone: Relative to the germline gene, one junction end is altered; a read error may explain this. V is TRBV30 and J is TRBJ1-2; maybe TRBD1 (5 bases). The CDR3 extends over 15 amino acids. Germline-derived CDR1 and CDR2 are GTSNPN and SVGIG (reference sequence). CDR3 in DNA: TGTGCCTGGATTCCAGGTGGGACTTTCGGTTTGAGCGGTAGCTTC. Its protein is CAWIPGGTFGLSGSF.

The V call is TRBV19, the J call TRBJ1-1, with D possibly matching TRBD1 (5 bases). This CDR3 region has 14 residues. V dropped 3 bases and J dropped 1 base, with 9 bases sitting between them. Germline V gives CDR1 LNHDA, CDR2 SQIVND (reference sequence). CDR3 sequence (DNA): TGTGCCAGTAGTATCTTAACAGGGAACACTGAAGCTTTCTTT. This sequence encodes CASSILTGNTEAFF.

The chain links TRBV3-1 (or the pseudogene TRBV3-2) to TRBJ1-4; D call uncertain. The CDR3 is 14 residues long. Germline loops: CDR1 LGHDT, CDR2 YNNKEL (reference sequence). V shed 7 bases and J shed 8 bases, with 17 bases lying between them. CDR3 sequence (DNA): TGTGCCAGCACCGACCCGGGATCTGGCGAAAAACTGTTTTTT. This gives the protein CASTDPGSGEKLFF.

The gene calls are TRBV19 and TRBJ1-5, with TRBD1 matching over 8 bases. In germline, CDR1 is LNHDA, CDR2 SQIVND (reference sequence). V was pared by 3 bases and J by 7 bases, with 5 bases of the junction left unmatched. This CDR3 has 14 amino acids. The CDR3 region is CASSMQGAGQPQHF. As DNA, the CDR3 is TGTGCCAGTAGTATGCAGGGGGCTGGACAGCCCCAGCATTTT.

The genes are TRBV7-2 and TRBJ2-3; D possibly uses TRBD1 or TRBD2 (6 bases each). Germline values: CDR1 SGHTA, CDR2 FQGNSA. This CDR3 spans 16 amino acids. V lost 5 bases and J lost 2, with 17 bases in between. The CDR3 reads CASSVSGARVTDTQYF. The CDR3 bases are TGTGCCAGCAGCGTTTCGGGGGCTAGAGTCACAGATACGCAGTATTTT.

CDR3 sequence reads: CASSLGPGGSGGTQYF. For the CDR3, the DNA is TGTGCCAGCAGCTTAGGGCCAGGGGGGTCCGGGGGGACCCAGTACTTC. The chain carries TRBV11-3 and TRBJ2-5, with D possibly TRBD1 on 7 matching bases. CDR1 SGHNT and CDR2 YENEEA come from the germline V gene. The CDR3 loop spans 16 amino acids. The V end was cut by 1 base, the J end by 7 bases, with 19 bases between.

The chain carries TRBV11-3 and TRBJ2-1; D may be TRBD2 (5 bases). Germline-derived CDR1 and CDR2 are SGHNT and YENEEA. The CDR3 has 14 amino acids. V was clipped by 0 bases and J by 12 bases, with 15 bases between them. CDR3 region: CASSLDPTEVGQFF. The DNA of the CDR3 is TGTGCCAGCAGCTTAGATCCCACGGAGGTAGGGCAGTTCTTC.

The V and J genes are TRBV7-8 and TRBJ1-3, with 9 bases identical to TRBD1. J gave up 0 bases and V 6 bases, and 6 bases lay outside the gene matches. CDR1 and CDR2 from the germline V gene are SGHVS and FQNEAQ. This CDR3 is 16 amino acids long. The CDR3 DNA reads as TGTGCCAGCAGAGGGACAGGGCTAAACTCTGGAAACACCATATATTTT. Its protein is CASRGTGLNSGNTIYF. The whole variable domain, remainder taken from reference TRBV7-8 and TRBJ1-3, is GAGVSQSPRYKVAKRGQDVALRCDPISGHVSLFWYQQALGQGPEFLTYFQNEAQLDKSGLPSDRFFAERPEGSVSTLKIQRTQQEDSAVYLCASRGTGLNSGNTIYFGEGSWLTVV.

The chain uses TRBV19 and TRBJ2-1, with 9 nucleotides matching TRBD2. V lost 0 bases and J lost 9; bases outside the gene matches: 15. From germline, CDR1 is LNHDA and CDR2 SQIVND (reference sequence). This CDR3 is 18 amino acids long. CDR3 sequence (DNA): TGTGCCAGTAGTATAGATCGGCCCTTGGCTAGCGGGGCTCGTGAGCAGTTCTTC. Translation gives CASSIDRPLASGAREQFF.

This clone was detected only a few times. This sequence joins TRBV10-3 and TRBJ2-5, with 9 bases identical to TRBD1. The ends lost 0 bases at V and 0 bases at J; junction bases unmatched: 5. Germline-derived CDR1 and CDR2 are ENHRY and SYGVKD. CDR3 length: 17 amino acids. The CDR3 DNA reads TGTGCCATCAGTGAGTCGGTCGGGACAGGGTACCAAGAGACCCAGTACTTC. Translating gives CAISESVGTGYQETQYF.

This chain links TRBV27 with TRBJ1-2, with 7 bases aligning to TRBD1. The CDR3 is 14 amino acids. Unmatched junction bases numbered 3, after V lost 0 bases and J lost 5 bases. Germline V gives CDR1 MNHEY, CDR2 SMNVEV (reference sequence). The CDR3 nucleotides read TGTGCCAGCAGTTTATCGGGACAGAGGTATGGCTACACCTTC. Translated: CASSLSGQRYGYTF.

The genes are TRBV24-1 and TRBJ1-2; possible D gene TRBD1, 6 bases. CDR1 is KGHDR and CDR2 is SFDVKD in the germline V gene. Trimming removed 4 bases at V and 5 bases at J, with 19 bases between. The CDR3 spans 16 residues. CDR3 DNA: TGTGCCACCAGTGACTCCGATCCGACAGGATCGTATGGCTACACCTTC. Translating it yields CATSDSDPTGSYGYTF.

This sequence joins TRBV7-2 and TRBJ2-5; D remains ambiguous. V shed 3 bases and J shed 5 bases, with 10 bases lying between them. The CDR3 consists of 13 residues. The germline CDR1 and CDR2 sequences are SGHTA and FQGNSA. The CDR3 region is CASSLSVTETQYF. CDR3 bases: TGTGCCAGCAGCTTGAGCGTGACTGAGACCCAGTACTTC.

This chain connects TRBV11-2 to TRBJ2-7; 11 bases line up with TRBD1. Per the germline V gene, CDR1 is SGHAT and CDR2 is FQNNGV. The CDR3 is 15 residues long. J was trimmed by 0 bases and V by 4 bases; bases with no gene match: 2. CDR3 nucleotides: TGTGCCAGCAGCTCAGGGACAGGGGGCTCCTACGAGCAGTACTTC. This codes for CASSSGTGGSYEQYF.

The CDR3 reads CASSVTGTSAGELFF. The CDR3 nucleotides read TGTGCCAGCAGCGTCACCGGGACTAGCGCCGGGGAGCTGTTTTTT. This sequence joins TRBV9 and TRBJ2-2; 10 bases map to TRBD2. Trimming removed 2 bases from V and 6 bases from J; junction bases left unmatched: 4. Germline V gives CDR1 SGDLS, CDR2 YYNGEE. This CDR3 is built from 15 residues.

The chain carries TRBV5-4 and TRBJ2-1; D ambiguous. The CDR3 is 15 residues long. V dropped 1 base and J dropped 0 bases, with 8 bases sitting between them. CDR1 SGHNT and CDR2 YYREEE come from the germline V gene (reference sequence). CDR3 coding DNA: TGTGCCAGCAGCTTGTTGACCCGCTCCTACAATGAGCAGTTCTTC. It specifies CASSLLTRSYNEQFF.

The V and J genes are TRBV25-1 and TRBJ2-2, with D possibly TRBD2 on 6 matching bases. There are 12 residues in the CDR3. Per germline, CDR1 MGHDK and CDR2 SYGVNS. The CDR3 DNA follows: TGTACTGGAGGGGCGAACACCGGGGAGCTGTTTTTT. Its translation: CTGGANTGELFF.

With regard to this clone: At the DNA level, this CDR3 is encoded by other sequences in the same sample as well. The rearrangement links TRBV7-2 to TRBJ2-5, with TRBD2 matching 8 bases. V trimming: 1 base; J trimming: 1 base; junction bases outside the gene matches: 2. The CDR3 length is 15 residues. CDR1 and CDR2 from the germline V gene are SGHTA and FQGNSA. CDR3 nucleotide sequence: TGTGCCAGCAGCTTAGGCGGGGGGCTCCAAGAGACCCAGTACTTC. It codes for CASSLGGGLQETQYF.

The CDR3 sequence: CASSPGQGFTEAFF. For the CDR3, the DNA is TGTGCCAGCAGCCCGGGACAGGGATTCACTGAAGCTTTCTTT. The V gene is TRBV7-3, the J gene TRBJ1-1; 9 positions agree with TRBD1. The CDR3 spans 14 residues. V was clipped by 5 bases and J by 4 bases; unmatched bases: 5. Germline CDR1 and CDR2: SGHTA and FQGTGA.

This clone was found once. The V call is TRBV5-1, the J call TRBJ1-1, with a tentative D call TRBD1 (6 bases). The CDR3 consists of 12 residues. Germline-derived CDR1 and CDR2 are SGHRS and YFSETQ. Trimming left V 7 bases short and J 3 bases short, with 10 bases between. The CDR3 is CASGQRDTEAFF. The CDR3 DNA reads as TGCGCCAGCGGACAGCGGGACACTGAAGCTTTCTTT.

This clone came up once. The chain uses TRBV5-5 and TRBJ2-3; 10 bases line up with TRBD2. J lost 3 bases, V lost 4 bases, and 2 bases had no gene match. The CDR3 extends over 14 amino acids. Germline V lookup: CDR1 SGHKS, CDR2 YYEKEE (reference sequence). The CDR3 protein is CASSPGLATDTQYF. The CDR3 DNA is TGTGCCAGCAGCCCGGGACTAGCGACAGATACGCAGTATTTT.

The chain has TRBV7-9 and TRBJ1-6, with unresolved D. The CDR3 is made up of 15 amino acids. V was trimmed by 5 bases and J by 7 bases, leaving 15 bases between them. The germline V gene encodes CDR1 SEHNR and CDR2 FQNEAQ (reference sequence). The CDR3 loop is CASSPWERQNSPLHF. The CDR3 nucleotides are TGTGCCAGCAGCCCATGGGAGCGGCAGAATTCACCCCTCCACTTT.

The gene calls are TRBV12-5 and TRBJ1-2, with a possible D match to TRBD1 (5 bases). The CDR3 runs 14 residues. CDR1 is LGHNT, CDR2 FRNRAP, per germline. V was cut by 3 bases and J by 5 bases, with 13 bases left in between. CDR3 in amino acids: CASGFSGTVYGYTF. The CDR3 nucleotides are TGTGCTAGTGGTTTTAGCGGGACTGTATATGGCTACACCTTC.